This TCR beta chain is drawn from a study of tumor-infiltrating lymphocytes in localized non-small cell lung cancer. Study-level information: Tumor tissue and non-adjacent uninvolved lung came from each patient.

Profiled with immunoSEQ multiplex PCR; TCRdb holds only in-frame clones, not every one. The sample lists about 10,000 clones; over 45% were seen once. CDR1 is MDHEN, CDR2 SYDVKM, per germline. CDR3 length: 13 amino acids. V was clipped by 6 bases and J by 7 bases, with 16 bases between them. The receptor was derived from a human donor with non-small cell lung cancer. The gene calls are TRBV28 and TRBJ2-7, with D perhaps given as TRBD1 or TRBD2 (5 bases each). Sequencing input: uninvolved lung tissue not adjacent to the tumor. This chain's CDR3 is CASSTPGTEEQYF. The DNA for the CDR3 is TGTGCCAGCAGCACCCCCGGGACCGAAGAGCAGTACTTC.